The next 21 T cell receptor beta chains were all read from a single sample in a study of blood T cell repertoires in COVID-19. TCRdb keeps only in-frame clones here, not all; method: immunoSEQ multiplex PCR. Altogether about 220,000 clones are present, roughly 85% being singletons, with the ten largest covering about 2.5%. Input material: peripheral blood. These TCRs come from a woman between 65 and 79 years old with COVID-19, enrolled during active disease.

The CDR3 DNA reads TGCGCCAGCAGTGGGGAGGGGCTCACCTACGAGCAGTACTTC. Amino acid sequence: CASSGEGLTYEQYF. The V call is TRBV10-1, the J call TRBJ2-7, with 7 bases that match TRBD2. In germline, CDR1 is WNHNN, CDR2 SYGVQD (reference sequence). J gave up 2 bases and V 4 bases, and 5 bases lay outside the gene matches. The length of the CDR3 is 14 residues.

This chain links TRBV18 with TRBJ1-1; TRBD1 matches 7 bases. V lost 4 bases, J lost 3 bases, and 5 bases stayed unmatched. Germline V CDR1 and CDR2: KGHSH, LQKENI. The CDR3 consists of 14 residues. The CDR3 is CASSQITGDTEAFF. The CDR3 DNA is TGTGCCAGCTCACAGATAACAGGGGACACTGAAGCTTTCTTT. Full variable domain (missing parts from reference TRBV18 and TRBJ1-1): NAGVMQNPRHLVRRRGQEARLRCSPMKGHSHVYWYRQLPEEGLKFMVYLQKENIIDESGMPKERFSAEFPKEGPSILRIQQVVRGDSAAYFCASSQITGDTEAFFGQGTRLTVV.

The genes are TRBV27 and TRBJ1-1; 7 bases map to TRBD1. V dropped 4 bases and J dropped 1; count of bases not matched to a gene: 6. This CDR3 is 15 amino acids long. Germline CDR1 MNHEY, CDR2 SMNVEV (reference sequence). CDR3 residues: CASSSGQTKNTEAFF. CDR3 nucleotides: TGTGCCAGCAGTTCGGGACAGACGAAGAACACTGAAGCTTTCTTT.

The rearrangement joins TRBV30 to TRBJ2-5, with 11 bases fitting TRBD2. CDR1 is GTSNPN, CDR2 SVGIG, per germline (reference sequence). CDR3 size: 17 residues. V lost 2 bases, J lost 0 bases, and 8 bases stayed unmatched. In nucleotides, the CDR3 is TGTGCCTGGAGTAACCCTAGCGGGAGGCCGTACCAAGAGACCCAGTACTTC. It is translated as CAWSNPSGRPYQETQYF.

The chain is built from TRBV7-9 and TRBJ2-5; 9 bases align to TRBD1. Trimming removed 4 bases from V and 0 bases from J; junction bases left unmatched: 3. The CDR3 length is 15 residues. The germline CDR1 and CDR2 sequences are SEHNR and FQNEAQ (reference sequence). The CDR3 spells CASSSGTGYQETQYF. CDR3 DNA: TGTGCCAGCAGCTCCGGGACAGGGTACCAAGAGACCCAGTACTTC.

The CDR3 spells CASSIDPGQKNTEAFF. In DNA, the CDR3 is TGTGCCAGTAGTATAGATCCCGGACAGAAGAACACTGAAGCTTTCTTT. This rearrangement joins TRBV19 to TRBJ1-1; weak D call: TRBD1 (6 bases). CDR1 is LNHDA, CDR2 SQIVND, per germline (reference sequence). The CDR3 spans 16 residues. Trimming removed 0 bases at V and 1 base at J, with 12 bases between.

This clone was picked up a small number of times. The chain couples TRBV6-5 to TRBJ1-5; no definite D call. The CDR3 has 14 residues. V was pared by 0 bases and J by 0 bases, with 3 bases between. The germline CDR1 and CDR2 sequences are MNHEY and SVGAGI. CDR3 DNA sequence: TGTGCCAGCAGTTACTCGCGTAGCAATCAGCCCCAGCATTTT. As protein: CASSYSRSNQPQHF.

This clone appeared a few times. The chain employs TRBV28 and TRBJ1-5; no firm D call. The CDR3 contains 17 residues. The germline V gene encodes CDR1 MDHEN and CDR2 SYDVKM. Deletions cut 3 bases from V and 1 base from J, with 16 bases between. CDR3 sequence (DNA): TGTGCCAGCAGTTTCGGAGATAGCAGTTCGAGCAATCAGCCCCAGCATTTT. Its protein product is CASSFGDSSSSNQPQHF.

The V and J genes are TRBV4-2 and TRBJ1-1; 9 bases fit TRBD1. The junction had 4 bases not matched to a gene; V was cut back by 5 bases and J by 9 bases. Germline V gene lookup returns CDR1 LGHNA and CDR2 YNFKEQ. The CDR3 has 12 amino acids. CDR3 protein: CASSRQGEKAFF. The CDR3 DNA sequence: TGTGCCAGCAGCAGACAGGGGGAGAAAGCTTTCTTT.

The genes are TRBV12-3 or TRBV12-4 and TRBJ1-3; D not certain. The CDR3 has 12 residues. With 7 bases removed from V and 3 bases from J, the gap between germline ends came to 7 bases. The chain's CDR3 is CASTLVGNTIYF. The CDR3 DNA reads TGTGCCAGCACCTTAGTTGGAAACACCATATATTTT.

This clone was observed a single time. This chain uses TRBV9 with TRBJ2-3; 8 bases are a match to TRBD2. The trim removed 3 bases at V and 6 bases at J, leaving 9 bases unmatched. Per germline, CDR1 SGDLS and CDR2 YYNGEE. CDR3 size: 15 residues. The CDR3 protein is CASSERERPLDTQYF. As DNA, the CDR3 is TGTGCCAGCAGCGAGCGGGAGAGACCTTTGGATACGCAGTATTTT.

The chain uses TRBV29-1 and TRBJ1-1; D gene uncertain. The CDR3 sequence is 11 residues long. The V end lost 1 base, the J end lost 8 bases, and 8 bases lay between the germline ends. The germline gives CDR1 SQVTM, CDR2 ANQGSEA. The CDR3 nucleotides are TGCAGCGTTGAAGGCCTGGGCGAAGCTTTCTTT. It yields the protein CSVEGLGEAFF.

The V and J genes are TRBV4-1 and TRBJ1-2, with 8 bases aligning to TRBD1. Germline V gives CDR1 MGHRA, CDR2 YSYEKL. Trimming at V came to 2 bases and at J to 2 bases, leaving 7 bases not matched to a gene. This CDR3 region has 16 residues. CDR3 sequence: CASSQSDRGGNYGYTF. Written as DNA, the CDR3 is TGCGCCAGCAGCCAATCCGACAGGGGCGGGAACTATGGCTACACCTTC.

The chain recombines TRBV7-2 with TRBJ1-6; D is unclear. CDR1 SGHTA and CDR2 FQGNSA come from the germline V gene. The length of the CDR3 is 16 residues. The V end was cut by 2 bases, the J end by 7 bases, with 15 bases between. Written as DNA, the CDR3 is TGTGCCAGCAGCTTATCAGCAGGCCCCTCCAATTCACCCCTCCACTTT. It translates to CASSLSAGPSNSPLHF.

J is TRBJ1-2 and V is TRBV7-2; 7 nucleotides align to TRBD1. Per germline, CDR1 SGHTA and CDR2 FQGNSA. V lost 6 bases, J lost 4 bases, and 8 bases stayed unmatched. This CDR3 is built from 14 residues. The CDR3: CASSLQGQAYGYTF. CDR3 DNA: TGTGCCAGCAGTTTACAGGGGCAAGCCTATGGCTACACCTTC. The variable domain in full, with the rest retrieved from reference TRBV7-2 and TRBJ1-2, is GAGVSQSPSNKVTEKGKDVELRCDPISGHTALYWYRQSLGQGLEFLIYFQGNSAPDKSGLPSDRFSAERTGGSVSTLTIQRTQQEDSAVYLCASSLQGQAYGYTFGSGTRLTVV.

The CDR3: CASSQDLEGQGAWGNEQFF. Here the CDR3 DNA reads TGCGCCAGCAGCCAAGATTTAGAGGGACAGGGGGCGTGGGGGAATGAGCAGTTCTTC. The genes are TRBV4-3 and TRBJ2-1, with 12 nucleotides matching TRBD1. Germline V gene lookup returns CDR1 LGHNA and CDR2 YSLEER. CDR3 size: 19 residues. Trimming removed 0 bases from V and 7 bases from J; junction bases left unmatched: 13.

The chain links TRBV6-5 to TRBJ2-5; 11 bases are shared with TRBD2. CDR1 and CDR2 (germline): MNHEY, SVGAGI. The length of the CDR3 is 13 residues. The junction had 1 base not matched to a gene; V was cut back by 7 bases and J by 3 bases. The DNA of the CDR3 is TGTGCCAGCATGACTAGCGGGAAAGAGACCCAGTACTTC. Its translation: CASMTSGKETQYF.

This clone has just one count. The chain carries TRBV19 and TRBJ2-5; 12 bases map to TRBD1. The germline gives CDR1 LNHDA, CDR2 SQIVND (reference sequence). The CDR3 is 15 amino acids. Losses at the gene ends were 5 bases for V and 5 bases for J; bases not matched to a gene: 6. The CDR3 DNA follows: TGTGCCAGTAGTGTGGGACAGGGGGCATGGGAGACCCAGTACTTC. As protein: CASSVGQGAWETQYF.

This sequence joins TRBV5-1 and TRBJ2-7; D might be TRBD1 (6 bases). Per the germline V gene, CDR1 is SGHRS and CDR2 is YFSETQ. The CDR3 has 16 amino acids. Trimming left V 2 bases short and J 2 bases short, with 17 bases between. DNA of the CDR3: TGCGCCAGCAGCTTAGAATGGGACATCCAAACCTACGAGCAGTACTTC. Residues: CASSLEWDIQTYEQYF.

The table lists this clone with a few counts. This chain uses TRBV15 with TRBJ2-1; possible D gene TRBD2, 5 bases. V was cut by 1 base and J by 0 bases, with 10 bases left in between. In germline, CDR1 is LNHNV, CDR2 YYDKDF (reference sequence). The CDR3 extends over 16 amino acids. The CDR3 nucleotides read TGTGCCACCAGCAGAGGTTTGGGGAGCTCCTACAATGAGCAGTTCTTC. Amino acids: CATSRGLGSSYNEQFF.

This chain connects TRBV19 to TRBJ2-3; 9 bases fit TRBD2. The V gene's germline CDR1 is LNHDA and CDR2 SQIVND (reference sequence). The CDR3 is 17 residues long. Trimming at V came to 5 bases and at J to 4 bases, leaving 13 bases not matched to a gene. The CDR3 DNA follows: TGTGCCAGTAGTTTACTAGCGGGTCCTCCGATCGCAGATACGCAGTATTTT. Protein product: CASSLLAGPPIADTQYF.